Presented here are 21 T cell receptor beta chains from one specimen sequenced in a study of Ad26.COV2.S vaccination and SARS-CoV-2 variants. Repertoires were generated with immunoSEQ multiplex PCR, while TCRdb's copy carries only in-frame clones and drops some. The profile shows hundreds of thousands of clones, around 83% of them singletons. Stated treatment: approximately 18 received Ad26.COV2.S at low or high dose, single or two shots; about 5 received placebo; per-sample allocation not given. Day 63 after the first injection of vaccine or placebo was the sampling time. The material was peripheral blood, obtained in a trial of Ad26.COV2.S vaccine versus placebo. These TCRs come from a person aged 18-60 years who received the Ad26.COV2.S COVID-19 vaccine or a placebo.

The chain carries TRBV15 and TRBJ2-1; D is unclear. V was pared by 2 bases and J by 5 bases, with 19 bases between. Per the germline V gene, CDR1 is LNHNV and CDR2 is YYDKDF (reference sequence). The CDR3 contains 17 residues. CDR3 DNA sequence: TGTGCCACCAGCAGAACTCACTATTGGGGATTAAACAATGAGCAGTTCTTC. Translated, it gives CATSRTHYWGLNNEQFF.

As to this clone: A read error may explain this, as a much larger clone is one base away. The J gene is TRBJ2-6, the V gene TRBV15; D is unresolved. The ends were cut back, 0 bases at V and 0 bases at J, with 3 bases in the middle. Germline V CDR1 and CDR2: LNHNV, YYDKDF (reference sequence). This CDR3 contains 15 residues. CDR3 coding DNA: TGTGCCACCAGCAGAGACAACTCTGGGGCCAACGTCCTGACTTTC. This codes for CATSRDNSGANVLTF.

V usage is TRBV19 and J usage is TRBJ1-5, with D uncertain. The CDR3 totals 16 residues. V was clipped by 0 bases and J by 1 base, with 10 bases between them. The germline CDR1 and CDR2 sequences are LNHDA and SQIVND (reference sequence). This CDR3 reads CASSIDGYVSNQPQHF. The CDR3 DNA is TGTGCCAGTAGTATAGATGGGTACGTAAGCAATCAGCCCCAGCATTTT. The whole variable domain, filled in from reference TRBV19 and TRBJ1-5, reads DGGITQSPKYLFRKEGQNVTLSCEQNLNHDAMYWYRQDPGQGLRLIYYSQIVNDFQKGDIAEGYSVSREKKESFPLTVTSAQKNPTAFYLCASSIDGYVSNQPQHFGDGTRLSIL.

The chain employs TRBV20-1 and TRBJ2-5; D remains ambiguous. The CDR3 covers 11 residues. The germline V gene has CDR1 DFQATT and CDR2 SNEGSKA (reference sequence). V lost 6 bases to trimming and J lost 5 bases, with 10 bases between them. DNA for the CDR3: TGCAGTGCATTCCGTGGTGAGACCCAGTACTTC. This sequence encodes CSAFRGETQYF.

The CDR3 loop is CASSPPGRAAEQYF. In DNA, the CDR3 is TGTGCCAGCAGCCCCCCTGGGCGGGCTGCCGAGCAGTACTTC. The chain employs TRBV3-1 (or the pseudogene TRBV3-2) and TRBJ2-7, with a tentative D call TRBD2 (5 bases). Trimming left V 4 bases short and J 6 bases short, with 16 bases between. CDR1 is LGHDT and CDR2 is YNNKEL in the germline V gene (reference sequence). The CDR3 loop spans 14 amino acids.

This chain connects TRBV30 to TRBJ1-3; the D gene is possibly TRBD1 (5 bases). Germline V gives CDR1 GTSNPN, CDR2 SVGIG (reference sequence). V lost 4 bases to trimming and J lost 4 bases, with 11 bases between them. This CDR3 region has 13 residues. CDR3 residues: CAWTPGGGNTIYF. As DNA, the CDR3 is TGTGCCTGGACACCCGGGGGAGGAAACACCATATATTTT.

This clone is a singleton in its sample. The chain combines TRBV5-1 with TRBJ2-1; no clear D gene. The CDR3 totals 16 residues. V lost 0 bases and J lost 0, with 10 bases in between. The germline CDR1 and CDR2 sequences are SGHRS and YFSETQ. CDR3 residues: CASSLAQSSSYNEQFF. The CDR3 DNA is TGCGCCAGCAGCTTGGCACAGTCAAGCTCCTACAATGAGCAGTTCTTC. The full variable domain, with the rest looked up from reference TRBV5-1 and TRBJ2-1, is KAGVTQTPRYLIKTRGQQVTLSCSPISGHRSVSWYQQTPGQGLQFLFEYFSETQRNKGNFPGRFSGRQFSNSRSEMNVSTLELGDSALYLCASSLAQSSSYNEQFFGPGTRLTVL.

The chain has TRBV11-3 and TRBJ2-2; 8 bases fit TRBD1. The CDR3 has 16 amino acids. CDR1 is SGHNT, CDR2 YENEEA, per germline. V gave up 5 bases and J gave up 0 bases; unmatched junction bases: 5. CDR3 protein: CASSEPTGANTGELFF. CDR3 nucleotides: TGTGCCAGCAGCGAACCGACAGGGGCGAACACCGGGGAGCTGTTTTTT.

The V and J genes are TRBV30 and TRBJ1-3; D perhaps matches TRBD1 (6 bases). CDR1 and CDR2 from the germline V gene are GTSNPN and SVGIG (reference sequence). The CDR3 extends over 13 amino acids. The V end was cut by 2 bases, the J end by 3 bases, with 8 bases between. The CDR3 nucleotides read TGTGCCTGGAGTCGGGGACATGGAAACACCATATATTTT. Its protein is CAWSRGHGNTIYF. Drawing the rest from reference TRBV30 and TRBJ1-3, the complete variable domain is SQTIHQWPATLVQPVGSPLSLECTVEGTSNPNLYWYRQAAGRGLQLLFYSVGIGQISSEVPQNLSASRPQDRQFILSSKKLLLSDSGFYLCAWSRGHGNTIYFGEGSWLTVV.

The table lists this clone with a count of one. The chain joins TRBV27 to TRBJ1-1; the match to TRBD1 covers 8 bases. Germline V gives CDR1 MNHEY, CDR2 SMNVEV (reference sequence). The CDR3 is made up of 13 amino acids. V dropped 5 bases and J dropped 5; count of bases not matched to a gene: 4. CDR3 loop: CASSPGQGTEAFF. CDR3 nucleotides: TGTGCCAGCAGTCCTGGACAGGGTACTGAAGCTTTCTTT.

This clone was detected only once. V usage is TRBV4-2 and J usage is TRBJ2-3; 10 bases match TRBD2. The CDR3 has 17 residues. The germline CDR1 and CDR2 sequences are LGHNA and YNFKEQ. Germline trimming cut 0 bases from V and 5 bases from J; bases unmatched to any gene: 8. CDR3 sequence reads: CASSQEPSGGAVDTQYF. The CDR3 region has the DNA TGTGCCAGCAGCCAAGAACCCAGCGGGGGGGCGGTAGATACGCAGTATTTT.

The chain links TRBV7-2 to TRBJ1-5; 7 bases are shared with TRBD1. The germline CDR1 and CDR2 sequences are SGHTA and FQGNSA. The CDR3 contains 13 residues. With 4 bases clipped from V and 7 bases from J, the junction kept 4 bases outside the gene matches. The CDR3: CASSSDRRQPQHF. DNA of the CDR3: TGTGCCAGCAGCTCGGACAGGAGGCAGCCCCAGCATTTT.

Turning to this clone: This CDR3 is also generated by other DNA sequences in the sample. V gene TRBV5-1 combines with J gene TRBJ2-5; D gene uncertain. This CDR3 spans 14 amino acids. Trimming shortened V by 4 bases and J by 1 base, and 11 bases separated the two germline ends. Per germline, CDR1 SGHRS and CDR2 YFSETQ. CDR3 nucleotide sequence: TGCGCCAGCAGCGCGCCGGGTCCCCAAGAGACCCAGTACTTC. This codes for CASSAPGPQETQYF. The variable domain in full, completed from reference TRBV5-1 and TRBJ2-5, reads KAGVTQTPRYLIKTRGQQVTLSCSPISGHRSVSWYQQTPGQGLQFLFEYFSETQRNKGNFPGRFSGRQFSNSRSEMNVSTLELGDSALYLCASSAPGPQETQYFGPGTRLLVL.

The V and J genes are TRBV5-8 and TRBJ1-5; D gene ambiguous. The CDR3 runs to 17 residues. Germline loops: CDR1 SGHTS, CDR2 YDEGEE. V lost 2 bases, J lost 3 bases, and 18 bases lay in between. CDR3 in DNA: TGTGCCAGCAGCTTCCTCTCTGGTTCTGGGTACAATCAGCCCCAGCATTTT. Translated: CASSFLSGSGYNQPQHF.

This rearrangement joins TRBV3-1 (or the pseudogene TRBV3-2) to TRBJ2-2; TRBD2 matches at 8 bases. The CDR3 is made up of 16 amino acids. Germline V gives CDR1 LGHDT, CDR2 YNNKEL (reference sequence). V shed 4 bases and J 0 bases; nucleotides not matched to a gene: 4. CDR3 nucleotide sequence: TGTGCCAGCAGCCGCCGTAGCGGGGCGAACACCGGGGAGCTGTTTTTT. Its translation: CASSRRSGANTGELFF.

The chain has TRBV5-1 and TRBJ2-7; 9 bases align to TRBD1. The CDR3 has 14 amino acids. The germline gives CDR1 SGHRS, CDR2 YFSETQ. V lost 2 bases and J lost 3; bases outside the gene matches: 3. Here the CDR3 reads CASSFGTGFYEQYF. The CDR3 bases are TGCGCCAGCAGCTTCGGGACAGGGTTCTACGAGCAGTACTTC.

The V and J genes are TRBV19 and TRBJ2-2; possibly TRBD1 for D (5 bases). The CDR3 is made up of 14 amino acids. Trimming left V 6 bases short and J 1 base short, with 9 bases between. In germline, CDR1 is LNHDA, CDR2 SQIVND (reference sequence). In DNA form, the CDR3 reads TGTGCCAGTAGGCCGACAGAGAACACCGGGGAGCTGTTTTTT. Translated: CASRPTENTGELFF.

The CDR3 protein is CAVGAWIYYEQYF. CDR3 nucleotide sequence: TGTGCCGTCGGGGCGTGGATTTACTACGAGCAGTACTTC. The chain couples TRBV25-1 to TRBJ2-7, with D perhaps TRBD1 or TRBD2 (5 bases each). Looked up from germline, CDR1 is MGHDK and CDR2 is SYGVNS. V lost 11 bases and J lost 3, with 17 bases in between. The CDR3 is 13 amino acids.

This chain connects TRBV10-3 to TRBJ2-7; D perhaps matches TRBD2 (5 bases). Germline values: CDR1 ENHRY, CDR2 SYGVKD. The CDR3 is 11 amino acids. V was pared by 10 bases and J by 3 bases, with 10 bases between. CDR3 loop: CATLGGYEQYF. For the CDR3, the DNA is TGTGCCACGTTAGGAGGCTACGAGCAGTACTTC.

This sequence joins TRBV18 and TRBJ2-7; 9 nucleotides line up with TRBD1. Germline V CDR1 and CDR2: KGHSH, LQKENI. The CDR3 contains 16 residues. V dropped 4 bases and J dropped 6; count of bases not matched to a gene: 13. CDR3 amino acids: CASSLSPPGQGPEQYF. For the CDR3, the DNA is TGTGCCAGCTCACTTTCCCCCCCGGGACAGGGCCCCGAGCAGTACTTC.

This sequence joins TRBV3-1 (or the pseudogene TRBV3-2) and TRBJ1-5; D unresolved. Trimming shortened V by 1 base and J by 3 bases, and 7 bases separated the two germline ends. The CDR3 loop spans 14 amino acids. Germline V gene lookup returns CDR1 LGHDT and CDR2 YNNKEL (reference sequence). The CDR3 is CASSQGRANQPQHF. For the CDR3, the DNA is TGTGCCAGCAGCCAAGGCCGGGCCAATCAGCCCCAGCATTTT.